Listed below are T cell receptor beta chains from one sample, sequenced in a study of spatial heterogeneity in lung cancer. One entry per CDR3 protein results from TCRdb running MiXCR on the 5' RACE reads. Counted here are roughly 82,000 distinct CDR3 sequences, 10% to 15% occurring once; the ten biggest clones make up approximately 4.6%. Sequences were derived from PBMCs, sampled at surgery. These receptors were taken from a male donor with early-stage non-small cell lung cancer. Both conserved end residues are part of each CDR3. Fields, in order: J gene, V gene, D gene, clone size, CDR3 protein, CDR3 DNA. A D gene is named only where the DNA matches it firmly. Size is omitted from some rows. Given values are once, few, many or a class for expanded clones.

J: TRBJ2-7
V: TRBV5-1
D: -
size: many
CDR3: CASSIGTYEQYF
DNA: TGCGCCAGCAGCATCGGGACCTACGAGCAGTACTTC

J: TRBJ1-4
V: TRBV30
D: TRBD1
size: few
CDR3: CAWSRTGNEKLFF
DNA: TGTGCCTGGAGTCGGACAGGGAATGAAAAACTGTTTTTT

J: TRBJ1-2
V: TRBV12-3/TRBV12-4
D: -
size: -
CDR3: CASIPSGNYGYTF
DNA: TGTGCCAGCATCCCCTCAGGGAACTATGGCTACACCTTC

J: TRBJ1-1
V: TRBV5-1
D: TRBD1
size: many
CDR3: CASSSGQPNTEAFF
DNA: TGCGCCAGCAGCTCGGGACAGCCGAACACTGAAGCTTTCTTT

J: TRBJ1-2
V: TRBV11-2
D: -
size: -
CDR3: CASNPVVYGYTF
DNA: TGTGCCAGCAACCCGGTCGTCTATGGCTACACCTTC

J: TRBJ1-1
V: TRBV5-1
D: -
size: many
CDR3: CASSPDRQVTEAFF
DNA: TGCGCCAGCAGCCCTGACCGACAGGTCACCGAAGCTTTCTTT

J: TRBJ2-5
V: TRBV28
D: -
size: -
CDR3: CASSFGGGAAETQYF
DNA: TGTGCCAGCAGTTTTGGGGGGGGGGCCGCGGAGACCCAGTACTTC

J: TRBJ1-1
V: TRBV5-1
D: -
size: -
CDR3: CASRLSGGAPNTEAFF
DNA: TGCGCCAGCAGGCTTAGTGGGGGGGCCCCGAACACTGAAGCTTTCTTT

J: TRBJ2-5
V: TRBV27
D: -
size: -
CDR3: CASSLGGDETQYF
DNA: TGTGCCAGCAGTTTAGGGGGAGACGAGACCCAGTACTTC

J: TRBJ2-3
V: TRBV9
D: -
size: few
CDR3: CASSVSGTPSTDTQYF
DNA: TGTGCCAGCAGCGTATCTGGCACTCCTAGCACAGATACGCAGTATTTT

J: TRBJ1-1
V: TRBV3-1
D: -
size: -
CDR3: CASSQGSVNTEAFF
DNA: TGTGCCAGCAGCCAAGGTTCTGTGAACACTGAAGCTTTCTTT

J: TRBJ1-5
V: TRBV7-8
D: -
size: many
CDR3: CASSLSGQGQPQHF
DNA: TGTGCCAGCAGCTTATCCGGGCAGGGGCAGCCCCAGCATTTT

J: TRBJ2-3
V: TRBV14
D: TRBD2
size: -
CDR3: CASSQGIPSGSRVDTQYF
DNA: TGTGCCAGCAGCCAAGGGATCCCTAGCGGGAGTCGGGTAGATACGCAGTATTTT

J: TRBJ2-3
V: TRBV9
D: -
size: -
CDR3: CASSVNAGETDTQYF
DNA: TGTGCCAGCAGCGTAAACGCGGGCGAAACAGATACGCAGTATTTT

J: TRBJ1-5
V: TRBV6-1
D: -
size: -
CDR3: CASTAGGSEPQHF
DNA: TGTGCCAGCACCGCCGGGGGTAGCGAGCCCCAGCATTTT

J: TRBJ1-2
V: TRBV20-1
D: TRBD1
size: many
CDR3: CSARDGTGGYGYTF
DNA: TGCAGTGCTAGAGATGGGACAGGGGGCTATGGCTACACCTTC

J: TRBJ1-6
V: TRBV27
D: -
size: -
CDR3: CASRVAGNSPLHF
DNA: TGTGCCAGCAGGGTGGCGGGTAATTCACCCCTCCACTTT

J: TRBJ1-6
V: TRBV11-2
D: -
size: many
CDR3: CASSLQTVRGSPLHF
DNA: TGTGCCAGCAGCTTACAGACTGTCAGGGGTTCACCCCTCCACTTT

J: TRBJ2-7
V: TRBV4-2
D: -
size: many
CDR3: CASSQERDSYEQYF
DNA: TGTGCCAGCAGCCAAGAGCGGGACTCCTACGAGCAGTACTTC

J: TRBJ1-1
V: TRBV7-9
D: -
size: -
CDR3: CASSSQVGQGASVTEAFF
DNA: TGTGCCAGCAGCTCTCAAGTAGGGCAGGGCGCATCCGTCACTGAAGCTTTCTTT

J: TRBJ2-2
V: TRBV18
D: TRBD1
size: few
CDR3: CASSPDRERGGNTGELFF
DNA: TGTGCCAGCTCCCCTGACAGGGAAAGAGGCGGGAACACCGGGGAGCTGTTTTTT

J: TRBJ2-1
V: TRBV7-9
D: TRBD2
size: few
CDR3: CASSPGLVSVLANEQFF
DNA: TGTGCCAGCAGCCCCGGACTAGTAAGTGTTTTGGCCAATGAGCAGTTCTTC

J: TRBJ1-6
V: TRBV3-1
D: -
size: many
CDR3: CASSQEALSSHNSPLHF
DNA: TGTGCCAGCAGCCAAGAGGCCCTATCATCCCATAATTCACCCCTCCACTTT

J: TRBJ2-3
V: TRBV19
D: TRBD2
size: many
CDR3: CASRELAGGPDTQYF
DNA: TGTGCCAGTAGAGAACTAGCGGGGGGGCCAGATACGCAGTATTTT

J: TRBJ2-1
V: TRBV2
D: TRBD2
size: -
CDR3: CASSSGTSRGNEQFF
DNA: TGTGCCAGCAGTTCCGGGACTAGCAGGGGGAATGAGCAGTTCTTC

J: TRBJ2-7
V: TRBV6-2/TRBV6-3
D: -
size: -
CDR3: CASSYAPGAYEQYF
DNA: TGTGCCAGCAGTTACGCCCCAGGGGCCTACGAGCAGTACTTC